Included here is one TCR beta chain sequence, with context. Its target is unknown. Assay used: immunoSEQ multiplex PCR; TCRdb lists only in-frame clones, some missing. The sample lists some 32,000 clones; around 80% were seen once. This CDR3 comprises 16 residues. Germline V CDR1 and CDR2: LNHDA, SQIVND (reference sequence). Trimming at V came to 7 bases and at J to 1 base, leaving 9 bases not matched to a gene. The record originates from a study of T cells in narcolepsy. Across the study: Healthy controls were enrolled alongside patients with narcolepsy type 1 or type 2. Findings and caveats of the study: Autoreactive clonotypes reportedly recurred in blood of same and different patients, not controls. In some patient and control memory CD4+ samples, autoreactive clones were absent. Autoreactive HCRT-specific and TRIB2-specific clonotypes were marked in same-patient CSF-versus-blood CD4+ comparisons.

The material sequenced was CD45RA- memory CD4+ T cells from PBMCs. The receptor comes from a human donor with narcolepsy. V is TRBV19 and J is TRBJ2-3; TRBD1 matches 9 bases. The CDR3 DNA follows: TGTGCCAGTACCCCTCCCCGGGACAGGGGCACAGATACGCAGTATTTT. Protein: CASTPPRDRGTDTQYF.